The 19 T cell receptor beta chains given below trace back to one sample, sequenced in a study of blood T cell repertoires in COVID-19. Sequencing was performed with immunoSEQ multiplex PCR; in TCRdb, only in-frame clones are kept and a portion is missing. The table records 210,000 or so clones, 85% to 90% of them present only once. Sequenced sample: peripheral blood. These receptors were collected from a man in his fifties or sixties with acute or convalescent COVID-19.

The chain combines TRBV12-3 or TRBV12-4 with TRBJ2-3, with D hard to call. This CDR3 spans 13 amino acids. Deletions cut 7 bases from V and 0 bases from J, with 8 bases between. CDR3 sequence: CASKKASTDTQYF. Written as DNA, the CDR3 is TGTGCCAGCAAGAAAGCTAGCACAGATACGCAGTATTTT.

This clone has a handful of counts. The V call is TRBV27, the J call TRBJ1-6; D ambiguous. The CDR3 loop spans 15 amino acids. The V and J ends lost 5 bases and 9 bases respectively, with 17 bases between them. Germline CDR1 MNHEY, CDR2 SMNVEV (reference sequence). The DNA for the CDR3 is TGTGCCAGCAGTGCGGCATCTGTGGTGGGTTCACCCCTCCACTTT. Translated, it gives CASSAASVVGSPLHF.

V usage is TRBV18 and J usage is TRBJ1-2; no firm D call. CDR1 is KGHSH and CDR2 is LQKENI in the germline V gene. Between the trimmed V and J ends, which lost 0 bases and 3 bases, there was a span of 14 bases. The CDR3 is 16 residues long. CDR3 nucleotides: TGTGCCAGCTCACCACCGGCCCCGTCGGGTGACTATGGCTACACCTTC. It translates to CASSPPAPSGDYGYTF.

Only a few counts were recorded for this clone. The chain combines TRBV11-2 with TRBJ1-2, with 7 bases identical to TRBD1. Germline loops: CDR1 SGHAT, CDR2 FQNNGV. Trimming removed 1 base from V and 4 bases from J; junction bases left unmatched: 6. The CDR3 contains 15 residues. Written as DNA, the CDR3 is TGTGCCAGCAGCTTAGGCCAGGGGGGATCCTATGGCTACACCTTC. This codes for CASSLGQGGSYGYTF.

J is TRBJ1-2 and V is TRBV5-1; 7 nucleotides agree with TRBD1. The CDR3 consists of 14 residues. CDR1 SGHRS and CDR2 YFSETQ come from the germline V gene. J lost 2 bases, V lost 4 bases, and 5 bases had no gene match. CDR3 residues: CASSQGDGNYGYTF. CDR3 bases: TGCGCCAGCAGCCAGGGGGACGGAAACTATGGCTACACCTTC.

The V call is TRBV6-5, the J call TRBJ2-2; tentative D call: TRBD2 (5 bases). Trimming took 8 bases from V and 4 from J, leaving 11 bases between them. From germline, CDR1 is MNHEY and CDR2 SVGAGI. This CDR3 has 13 residues. In DNA, the CDR3 is TGTGCCAGCCGGAGCGGCCCCACCGGGGAGCTGTTTTTT. Amino acids: CASRSGPTGELFF.

The CDR3 nucleotides are TGTGCCAGCAGTACCCCCGGGCAGGGCGCAGATACGCAGTATTTT. This codes for CASSTPGQGADTQYF. The V call is TRBV28, the J call TRBJ2-3; D perhaps matches TRBD1 (5 bases). This CDR3 comprises 15 residues. Germline CDR1 and CDR2: MDHEN and SYDVKM. Deletions cut 5 bases from V and 4 bases from J, with 16 bases between.

V is TRBV18 and J is TRBJ2-1; 11 nucleotides agree with TRBD2. This CDR3 contains 20 residues. V was clipped by 2 bases and J by 0 bases; unmatched bases: 12. Germline CDR1 is KGHSH and CDR2 is LQKENI. CDR3 bases: TGTGCCAGCTCACCAGTGGGGCTAGCGGGAGGTGGTAGCTCCTACAATGAGCAGTTCTTC. Translation: CASSPVGLAGGGSSYNEQFF.

The rearrangement links TRBV4-3 to TRBJ2-6; D gene ambiguous. CDR3 length equals 17 residues. V was clipped by 0 bases and J by 0 bases, with 9 bases between them. Germline lookup yields CDR1 LGHNA and CDR2 YSLEER. In DNA form, the CDR3 reads TGCGCCAGCAGCCAAGATAGGTCGGGCTCTGGGGCCAACGTCCTGACTTTC. Amino acids: CASSQDRSGSGANVLTF.

This chain connects TRBV9 to TRBJ1-2; D uncertain. Germline V gene sequence: CDR1 SGDLS, CDR2 YYNGEE. V was trimmed by 0 bases and J by 7 bases, leaving 13 bases between them. The CDR3 totals 14 residues. CDR3 DNA: TGTGCCAGCAGCGTAGCCGAGCCCCCCCGTGGCTACACCTTC. Protein sequence: CASSVAEPPRGYTF.

This CDR3 is CASSESAGGSYEQYF. The CDR3, as DNA: TGTGCCAGCAGTGAATCGGCGGGAGGCAGCTACGAGCAGTACTTC. The chain joins TRBV6-1 to TRBJ2-7, with 8 bases matching TRBD2. Germline trimming cut 2 bases from V and 3 bases from J; bases unmatched to any gene: 6. The germline gives CDR1 MNHNS, CDR2 SASEGT. This CDR3 has 15 residues.

The chain joins TRBV7-9 to TRBJ2-3; 10 nucleotides align to TRBD2. This CDR3 has 19 amino acids. CDR1 and CDR2 (germline): SEHNR, FQNEAQ (reference sequence). Trimming took 6 bases from V and 0 from J; bases not matched to a gene: 15. The CDR3 loop is CASSSQRGGISTSTDTQYF. The CDR3 DNA reads TGTGCCAGCAGTTCCCAGCGGGGGGGCATCTCAACTAGCACAGATACGCAGTATTTT.

The chain recombines TRBV9 with TRBJ1-6; D is undetermined. The CDR3 sequence is 16 residues long. CDR1 is SGDLS and CDR2 is YYNGEE in the germline V gene. V gave up 4 bases and J gave up 0 bases, with 11 bases separating them. The CDR3 DNA is TGTGCCAGCAGCAACACAGAGAGCTCCTATAATTCACCCCTCCACTTT. Amino acids: CASSNTESSYNSPLHF. Full variable domain (remainder filled in from reference TRBV9 and TRBJ1-6): DSGVTQTPKHLITATGQRVTLRCSPRSGDLSVYWYQQSLDQGLQFLIQYYNGEERAKGNILERFSAQQFPDLHSELNLSSLELGDSALYFCASSNTESSYNSPLHFGNGTRLTVT.

There are a few counts of this clone. This chain links TRBV5-1 with TRBJ2-7; 7 bases are a match to TRBD1. Germline V lookup: CDR1 SGHRS, CDR2 YFSETQ. The CDR3 spans 14 residues. J lost 4 bases, V lost 0 bases, and 4 bases had no gene match. CDR3 residues: CASSLAAGGYEQYV. The CDR3, as DNA: TGCGCCAGCAGCTTGGCTGCAGGGGGATACGAGCAGTACGTC.

The rearrangement joins TRBV11-2 to TRBJ2-7, with 7 bases that match TRBD1. The CDR3 covers 14 residues. Trimming removed 3 bases from V and 6 bases from J; junction bases left unmatched: 8. Germline assignment: CDR1 SGHAT and CDR2 FQNNGV. DNA of the CDR3: TGTGCCAGCAGCTTCCCCAGGGGGTCCAGCGAGCAGTACTTC. This codes for CASSFPRGSSEQYF.

This chain links TRBV28 with TRBJ2-1, with a weak D call TRBD2 (5 bases). CDR1 and CDR2 from the germline V gene are MDHEN and SYDVKM. The CDR3 loop spans 14 amino acids. V lost 7 bases, J lost 0 bases, and 10 bases lay in between. The CDR3 DNA sequence: TGTGCCAGCAAAGCGGACCTCTCCTACAATGAGCAGTTCTTC. This gives the protein CASKADLSYNEQFF.

The chain combines TRBV11-3 with TRBJ2-7, with a tentative D call TRBD1 (6 bases). CDR3 length: 16 amino acids. The germline V gene has CDR1 SGHNT and CDR2 YENEEA. V was clipped by 5 bases and J by 6 bases, with 23 bases between them. The CDR3 region has the DNA TGTGCCAGCAGCGCATCCCTCCGGGACACGGGGATCGAGCAGTACTTC. This translates into CASSASLRDTGIEQYF. The complete variable domain, with remaining parts taken from reference TRBV11-3 and TRBJ2-7, reads EAGVVQSPRYKIIEKKQPVAFWCNPISGHNTLYWYLQNLGQGPELLIRYENEEAVDDSQLPKDRFSAERLKGVDSTLKIQPAELGDSAVYLCASSASLRDTGIEQYFGPGTRLTVT.

The V gene is TRBV3-1 (or the pseudogene TRBV3-2), the J gene TRBJ1-4; D perhaps matches TRBD1 (6 bases). Trimming pared 3 bases from V and 12 bases from J, leaving 20 bases between. Germline V gene lookup returns CDR1 LGHDT and CDR2 YNNKEL (reference sequence). The CDR3 loop spans 15 amino acids. CDR3 protein: CASSHRGGGLVELFF. DNA of the CDR3: TGTGCCAGCAGCCACCGAGGGGGGGGATTGGTAGAACTGTTTTTT.

This clone was recorded only once. This sequence joins TRBV5-4 and TRBJ1-2; a possible D gene is TRBD1 (6 bases). V lost 4 bases and J lost 6, with 13 bases in between. The CDR3 is made up of 13 amino acids. Germline loops: CDR1 SGHNT, CDR2 YYREEE (reference sequence). CDR3 DNA: TGTGCCAGCAGCGGTACAGGGTATGATGGCTACACCTTC. This translates into CASSGTGYDGYTF.